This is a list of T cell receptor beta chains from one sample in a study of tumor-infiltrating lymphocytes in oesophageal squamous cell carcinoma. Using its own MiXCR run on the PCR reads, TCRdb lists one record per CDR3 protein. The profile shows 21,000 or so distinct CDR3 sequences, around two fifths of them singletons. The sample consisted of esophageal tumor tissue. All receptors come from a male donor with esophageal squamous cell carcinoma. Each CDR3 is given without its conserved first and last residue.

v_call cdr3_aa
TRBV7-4 ASSLRIWVHTDTQY
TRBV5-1 ASSLLENTGELF
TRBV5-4 ASSPERTSGTDTQY
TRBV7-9 ASSSTLVRQY
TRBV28 ASSYRGRGGAEAF
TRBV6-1 ASSSAGLAANNEQF
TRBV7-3 ASSLIGVNTGELF
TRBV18 ASSPRDQGIAF
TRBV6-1 ASSEPGTSYEQY
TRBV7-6 ASSLAGTESTDTQY
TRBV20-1 SARGEMGFGELF
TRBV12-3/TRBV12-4 ASSLQAGAPEQY
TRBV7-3 ASSSGTSLSDTQY
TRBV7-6 ASSLVGGSETQY
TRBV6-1 ASRTDRRTDTQY
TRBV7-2 ASSLVGGAEAF
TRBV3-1 ASSPYRGQGPTEAF
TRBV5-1 AHRGPEVRKLPQH
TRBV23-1 ASSHAPRVPSYEQY
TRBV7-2 ASSLNRRVTEQY
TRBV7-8 ASSPEDEAYEQY
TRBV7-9 ASSSYRVEETQY
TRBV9 ASSVATTASPLH
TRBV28 ASSLTSASGELY
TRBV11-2 ASSSEQISGNTIY
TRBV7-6 ASSPGLAGSSTDTQY
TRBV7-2 ASSRGASTDTQY
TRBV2 ASRPDNYNSPLH
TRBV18 ASSPPERGGHYEQY
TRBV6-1 AIDRGSDTQY
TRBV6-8 ASSYGPGGERYEQF
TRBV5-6 ASSRVENTEAF
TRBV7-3 ASSLDRGRGSETQY
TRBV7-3 ASSKTSSGTQY
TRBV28 ASSTGGGTEAF
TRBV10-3 AISGTGGDKNEQY